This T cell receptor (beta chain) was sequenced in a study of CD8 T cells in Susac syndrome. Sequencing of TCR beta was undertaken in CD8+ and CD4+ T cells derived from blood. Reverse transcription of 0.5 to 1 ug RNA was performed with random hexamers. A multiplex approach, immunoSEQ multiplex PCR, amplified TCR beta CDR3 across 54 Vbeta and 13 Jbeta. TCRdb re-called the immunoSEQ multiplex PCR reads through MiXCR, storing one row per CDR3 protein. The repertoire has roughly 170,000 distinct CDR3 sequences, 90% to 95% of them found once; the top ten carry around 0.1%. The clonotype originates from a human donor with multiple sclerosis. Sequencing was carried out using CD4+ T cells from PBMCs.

CDR3 region: CASSQDAGAYGGETQYF. The CDR3 DNA sequence: TGTGCCAGCAGCCAAGATGCGGGAGCGTATGGGGGGGAGACCCAGTACTTC. V usage is TRBV4-2 and J usage is TRBJ2-5; 7 nucleotides agree with TRBD2. Germline CDR1 is LGHNA and CDR2 is YNFKEQ. V lost 0 bases to trimming and J lost 5 bases; unmatched junction nucleotides: 12. This CDR3 contains 17 residues.